Listed below are T cell receptor beta chains from one sample, sequenced in a study of T-cell reconstitution after alpha-beta-depleted transplantation in children. A single record per CDR3 protein comes from TCRdb applying MiXCR to the PCR reads. The data contain about 610,000 distinct CDR3 sequences, 10% to 13% of them singletons. The specimen was PBMCs from the stem cell graft donor, collected from the stem cell graft. Receptors were obtained from a human donor who donated a stem cell graft to a child with acute myeloid leukemia. Each CDR3 is given with its conserved first and last residue. The order of the fields is CDR3 protein, CDR3 DNA, J gene, V gene, clone size, D gene. A D gene is named only where the DNA matches it firmly. The size of a clone is reported for some rows only, either as once, few or many, or as a class for expanded clones.

cdr3_aa: CASGRAFETQYF
cdr3_nt: TGTGCCAGCGGGAGGGCCTTTGAGACCCAGTACTTC
j_call: TRBJ2-5
v_call: TRBV6-2/TRBV6-3
clone_size: many
d_call: TRBD2

cdr3_aa: CAWSPSAHEKLFF
cdr3_nt: TGTGCCTGGAGTCCCTCGGCACACGAAAAACTGTTTTTT
j_call: TRBJ1-4
v_call: TRBV30
clone_size: .
d_call: .

cdr3_aa: CASSLAPRDSNSPLHF
cdr3_nt: TGCGCCAGCAGCTTGGCCCCCCGGGACAGTAATTCACCCCTCCACTTT
j_call: TRBJ1-6
v_call: TRBV5-1
clone_size: .
d_call: TRBD1

cdr3_aa: CSASFGQPNSPLHF
cdr3_nt: TGCAGTGCTAGCTTTGGACAGCCTAATTCACCCCTCCACTTT
j_call: TRBJ1-6
v_call: TRBV20-1
clone_size: .
d_call: .

cdr3_aa: CASSLGSGNEQYF
cdr3_nt: TGTGCCAGCAGCTTAGGTTCGGGTAACGAGCAGTACTTC
j_call: TRBJ2-7
v_call: TRBV7-3
clone_size: few
d_call: .

cdr3_aa: CASLPAGTGPRYGYTF
cdr3_nt: TGTGCCAGCCTCCCTGCTGGGACGGGACCCCGATATGGCTACACCTTC
j_call: TRBJ1-2
v_call: TRBV6-2/TRBV6-3
clone_size: .
d_call: .

cdr3_aa: CSATPTNRGYEQFF
cdr3_nt: TGCAGTGCTACCCCAACCAACAGGGGTTATGAGCAGTTCTTC
j_call: TRBJ2-1
v_call: TRBV20-1
clone_size: many
d_call: TRBD1

cdr3_aa: CASRGTSGKGNEQFF
cdr3_nt: TGTGCCAGCAGAGGGACTAGCGGGAAGGGTAATGAGCAGTTCTTC
j_call: TRBJ2-1
v_call: TRBV12-3/TRBV12-4
clone_size: .
d_call: TRBD2

cdr3_aa: CASSQVTPEIGRMFF
cdr3_nt: TGTGCCAGCAGCCAAGTTACACCGGAAATCGGGAGGATGTTTTTT
j_call: TRBJ2-2
v_call: TRBV14
clone_size: many
d_call: TRBD2

cdr3_aa: CASSPGTSFSDTQYF
cdr3_nt: TGTGCCAGCAGCCCCGGGACTAGCTTTTCAGATACGCAGTATTTT
j_call: TRBJ2-3
v_call: TRBV4-2
clone_size: few
d_call: TRBD2

cdr3_aa: CASSYSLKRGQETQYF
cdr3_nt: TGTGCCAGCAGTTACTCGCTGAAAAGGGGCCAAGAGACCCAGTACTTC
j_call: TRBJ2-5
v_call: TRBV6-2/TRBV6-3
clone_size: .
d_call: .

cdr3_aa: CASSPDRTDIDEQFF
cdr3_nt: TGTGCCAGCAGCCCAGACAGAACGGATATCGATGAGCAGTTCTTC
j_call: TRBJ2-1
v_call: TRBV7-2
clone_size: .
d_call: .

cdr3_aa: CASGLAGFSGNTGELFF
cdr3_nt: TGTGCTAGTGGTTTGGCAGGGTTTTCCGGGAACACCGGGGAGCTGTTTTTT
j_call: TRBJ2-2
v_call: TRBV12-5
clone_size: few
d_call: .

cdr3_aa: CATSFYGQGEQYF
cdr3_nt: TGTGCCACCAGTTTCTACGGGCAGGGCGAGCAGTACTTC
j_call: TRBJ2-7
v_call: TRBV24-1
clone_size: .
d_call: .

cdr3_aa: CASSLDPPGRELYEQYF
cdr3_nt: TGTGCCAGCAGCTTAGATCCCCCCGGCAGGGAACTCTACGAGCAGTACTTC
j_call: TRBJ2-7
v_call: TRBV11-1
clone_size: .
d_call: .

cdr3_aa: CASSYRPTNTGELFF
cdr3_nt: TGTGCCAGCAGTTACCGACCAACTAACACCGGGGAGCTGTTTTTT
j_call: TRBJ2-2
v_call: TRBV6-2/TRBV6-3
clone_size: few
d_call: .

cdr3_aa: CSAGTPTSGKPQHF
cdr3_nt: TGCAGTGCTGGGACTCCCACCTCGGGGAAGCCCCAGCATTTT
j_call: TRBJ1-5
v_call: TRBV20-1
clone_size: .
d_call: .

cdr3_aa: CASRGTAKNTEAFF
cdr3_nt: TGTGCCAGCAGGGGGACAGCGAAGAACACTGAAGCTTTCTTT
j_call: TRBJ1-1
v_call: TRBV6-2/TRBV6-3
clone_size: few
d_call: TRBD1

cdr3_aa: CASSLGISTYEQYF
cdr3_nt: TGCGCCAGCAGCTTGGGCATTTCAACCTACGAGCAGTACTTC
j_call: TRBJ2-7
v_call: TRBV5-1
clone_size: .
d_call: .

cdr3_aa: CASSLARTGVNEQFF
cdr3_nt: TGTGCCAGCAGCTTAGCCCGGACAGGGGTCAATGAGCAGTTCTTC
j_call: TRBJ2-1
v_call: TRBV7-2
clone_size: few
d_call: TRBD1

cdr3_aa: CATSRENGEQFF
cdr3_nt: TGTGCCACCAGCAGAGAGAACGGAGAGCAGTTCTTC
j_call: TRBJ2-1
v_call: TRBV15
clone_size: few
d_call: .

cdr3_aa: CASTPMGRAGNEQFF
cdr3_nt: TGTGCCAGCACCCCCATGGGGAGGGCTGGAAATGAGCAGTTCTTC
j_call: TRBJ2-1
v_call: TRBV9
clone_size: many
d_call: TRBD2

cdr3_aa: CASSPTSGTDQETQYF
cdr3_nt: TGTGCCAGCTCACCAACCTCGGGGACAGACCAAGAGACCCAGTACTTC
j_call: TRBJ2-5
v_call: TRBV18
clone_size: few
d_call: TRBD1

cdr3_aa: CASSRRSGRGSGELFF
cdr3_nt: TGTGCCAGCAGTCGAAGAAGCGGGAGGGGGTCCGGGGAGCTGTTTTTT
j_call: TRBJ2-2
v_call: TRBV28
clone_size: few
d_call: TRBD2

cdr3_aa: CASSLGAAGGLYEQFF
cdr3_nt: TGTGCCAGCAGCCTCGGCGCGGCGGGAGGACTCTATGAGCAGTTCTTC
j_call: TRBJ2-1
v_call: TRBV7-3
clone_size: few
d_call: TRBD2

cdr3_aa: CSARDQGGRAHNEQFF
cdr3_nt: TGCAGTGCTAGAGATCAGGGCGGGAGGGCCCACAATGAGCAGTTCTTC
j_call: TRBJ2-1
v_call: TRBV20-1
clone_size: many
d_call: TRBD2

cdr3_aa: CASSTGLAGGEQFF
cdr3_nt: TGTGCCAGCAGCACGGGACTAGCGGGGGGGGAGCAGTTCTTC
j_call: TRBJ2-1
v_call: TRBV5-5
clone_size: many
d_call: TRBD2

cdr3_aa: CASSVLGKETQYF
cdr3_nt: TGTGCCAGCAGTGTTCTAGGAAAAGAGACCCAGTACTTC
j_call: TRBJ2-5
v_call: TRBV2
clone_size: .
d_call: .

cdr3_aa: CASSQDGVRGATEAFF
cdr3_nt: TGTGCCAGCAGCCAAGATGGCGTCCGGGGTGCCACTGAAGCTTTCTTT
j_call: TRBJ1-1
v_call: TRBV3-1
clone_size: .
d_call: .

cdr3_aa: CSVEEHPGKLFF
cdr3_nt: TGCAGCGTTGAAGAACACCCAGGAAAACTGTTTTTT
j_call: TRBJ1-4
v_call: TRBV29-1
clone_size: .
d_call: .

cdr3_aa: CASSQDLGAGNTIYF
cdr3_nt: TGCGCCAGCAGCCAAGATCTAGGGGCTGGAAACACCATATATTTT
j_call: TRBJ1-3
v_call: TRBV4-3
clone_size: few
d_call: .

cdr3_aa: CSAEGFLRESYNEQFF
cdr3_nt: TGCAGTGCTGAGGGTTTCCTGCGGGAGTCCTACAATGAGCAGTTCTTC
j_call: TRBJ2-1
v_call: TRBV20-1
clone_size: many
d_call: TRBD2

cdr3_aa: CASSFGRAGTQYF
cdr3_nt: TGTGCCAGCAGCTTCGGCAGGGCAGGGACCCAGTACTTC
j_call: TRBJ2-5
v_call: TRBV7-2
clone_size: .
d_call: .

cdr3_aa: CASSAAVNTEAFF
cdr3_nt: TGCGCCAGCAGCGCTGCAGTGAACACTGAAGCTTTCTTT
j_call: TRBJ1-1
v_call: TRBV5-1
clone_size: many
d_call: .

cdr3_aa: CSALNPGNEQFF
cdr3_nt: TGCAGCGCCCTGAATCCCGGCAATGAGCAGTTCTTC
j_call: TRBJ2-1
v_call: TRBV29-1
clone_size: few
d_call: .

cdr3_aa: CASSYLLGLPTSYEQYF
cdr3_nt: TGTGCCAGCAGTTACTTACTCGGGCTCCCCACCTCCTACGAGCAGTACTTC
j_call: TRBJ2-7
v_call: TRBV6-2/TRBV6-3
clone_size: few
d_call: .

cdr3_aa: CASSLRTSGSSYEQNF
cdr3_nt: TGTGCCAGCAGTCTCCGGACTAGCGGGAGCTCCTACGAGCAGAACTTC
j_call: TRBJ2-7
v_call: TRBV12-3/TRBV12-4
clone_size: .
d_call: TRBD2

cdr3_aa: CASSLGLAMGYEQYF
cdr3_nt: TGCGCCAGCAGCCTAGGACTAGCGATGGGCTACGAGCAGTACTTC
j_call: TRBJ2-7
v_call: TRBV4-3
clone_size: .
d_call: TRBD2

cdr3_aa: CAISLTGLRVQKRWEQFF
cdr3_nt: TGTGCCATCAGCCTGACAGGGCTAAGGGTGCAGAAGAGATGGGAGCAGTTCTTC
j_call: TRBJ2-1
v_call: TRBV12-3/TRBV12-4
clone_size: .
d_call: TRBD1

cdr3_aa: CASSYSGGGGYNEQFF
cdr3_nt: TGTGCCAGCAGTTACTCGGGAGGGGGCGGCTACAATGAGCAGTTCTTC
j_call: TRBJ2-1
v_call: TRBV6-5
clone_size: .
d_call: .

cdr3_aa: CASSQDLGQPQHF
cdr3_nt: TGCGCCAGCAGCCAAGATCTAGGTCAGCCCCAGCATTTT
j_call: TRBJ1-5
v_call: TRBV4-3
clone_size: many
d_call: .

cdr3_aa: CSVEPAGTESYEQYF
cdr3_nt: TGCAGCGTTGAACCGGCTGGGACGGAAAGCTACGAGCAGTACTTC
j_call: TRBJ2-7
v_call: TRBV29-1
clone_size: .
d_call: .

cdr3_aa: CASSERRYTGELFF
cdr3_nt: TGTGCCAGCAGCGAGCGGCGCTACACCGGGGAGCTGTTTTTT
j_call: TRBJ2-2
v_call: TRBV7-2
clone_size: .
d_call: .

cdr3_aa: CALAGLTNTGELFF
cdr3_nt: TGTGCCTTGGCCGGACTGACGAACACCGGGGAGCTGTTTTTT
j_call: TRBJ2-2
v_call: TRBV30
clone_size: few
d_call: .

cdr3_aa: CASSADRPSTF
cdr3_nt: TGTGCCAGCAGTGCCGACAGGCCATCCACCTTC
j_call: TRBJ1-2
v_call: TRBV2
clone_size: few
d_call: .

cdr3_aa: CAWRLDEAFF
cdr3_nt: TGTGCCTGGAGACTGGATGAAGCTTTCTTT
j_call: TRBJ1-1
v_call: TRBV30
clone_size: .
d_call: .

cdr3_aa: CASNRYSGEQYF
cdr3_nt: TGTGCCAGCAACAGATATAGTGGCGAGCAGTACTTC
j_call: TRBJ2-7
v_call: TRBV6-5
clone_size: few
d_call: .

cdr3_aa: CSARTGRSKNIQYF
cdr3_nt: TGCAGTGCTCGGACAGGCCGGTCCAAAAACATTCAGTACTTC
j_call: TRBJ2-4
v_call: TRBV20-1
clone_size: .
d_call: TRBD1

cdr3_aa: CASRPGRSNTGELFF
cdr3_nt: TGTGCCAGCAGACCGGGACGGTCGAACACCGGGGAGCTGTTTTTT
j_call: TRBJ2-2
v_call: TRBV6-1
clone_size: .
d_call: .

cdr3_aa: CASSLTSGKAYEQYF
cdr3_nt: TGTGCCAGCAGCTTGACTAGCGGGAAAGCGTACGAGCAGTACTTC
j_call: TRBJ2-7
v_call: TRBV7-9
clone_size: few
d_call: TRBD2

cdr3_aa: CASSPGERLLADTQYF
cdr3_nt: TGTGCCAGCAGCCCGGGGGAGAGGCTCTTAGCAGATACGCAGTATTTT
j_call: TRBJ2-3
v_call: TRBV9
clone_size: many
d_call: .

cdr3_aa: CASSPLGTAAGEQYF
cdr3_nt: TGTGCCAGCAGTCCTCTCGGGACAGCCGCTGGGGAGCAGTACTTC
j_call: TRBJ2-7
v_call: TRBV6-1
clone_size: once
d_call: TRBD1

cdr3_aa: CSVARGQDTIYF
cdr3_nt: TGCAGCGTGGCCAGGGGGCAAGACACCATATATTTT
j_call: TRBJ1-3
v_call: TRBV29-1
clone_size: many
d_call: TRBD1

cdr3_aa: CATLLAGGYNEQFF
cdr3_nt: TGTGCCACCTTGCTGGCGGGAGGATACAATGAGCAGTTCTTC
j_call: TRBJ2-1
v_call: TRBV10-3
clone_size: few
d_call: TRBD2

cdr3_aa: CASSLSSGQETQYF
cdr3_nt: TGTGCCAGCAGTTTGAGTAGCGGACAAGAGACCCAGTACTTC
j_call: TRBJ2-5
v_call: TRBV5-1
clone_size: many
d_call: .

cdr3_aa: CAGSLGSGANVLTF
cdr3_nt: TGTGCCGGCAGTTTGGGCTCTGGGGCCAACGTCCTGACTTTC
j_call: TRBJ2-6
v_call: TRBV12-3/TRBV12-4
clone_size: .
d_call: .